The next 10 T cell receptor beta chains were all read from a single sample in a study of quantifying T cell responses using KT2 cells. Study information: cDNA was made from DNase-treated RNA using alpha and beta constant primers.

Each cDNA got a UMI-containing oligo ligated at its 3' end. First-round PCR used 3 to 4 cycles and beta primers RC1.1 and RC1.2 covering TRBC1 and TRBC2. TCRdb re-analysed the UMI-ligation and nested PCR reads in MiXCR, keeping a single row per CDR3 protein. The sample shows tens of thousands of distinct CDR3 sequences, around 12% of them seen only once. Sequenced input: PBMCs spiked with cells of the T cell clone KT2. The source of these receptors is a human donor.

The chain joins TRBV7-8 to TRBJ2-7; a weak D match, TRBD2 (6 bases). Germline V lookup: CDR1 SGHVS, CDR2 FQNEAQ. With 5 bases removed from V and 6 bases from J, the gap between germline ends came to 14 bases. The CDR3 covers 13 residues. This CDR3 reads CASSQISSAEQYF. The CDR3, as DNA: TGTGCCAGCAGCCAAATATCTAGCGCCGAGCAGTACTTC.

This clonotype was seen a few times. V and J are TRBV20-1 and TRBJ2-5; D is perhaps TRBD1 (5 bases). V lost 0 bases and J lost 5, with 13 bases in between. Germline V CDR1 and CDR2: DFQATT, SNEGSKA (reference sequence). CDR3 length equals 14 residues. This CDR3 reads CSARDGRVRETQYF. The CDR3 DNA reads TGCAGTGCTAGAGATGGCAGGGTTCGGGAGACCCAGTACTTC.

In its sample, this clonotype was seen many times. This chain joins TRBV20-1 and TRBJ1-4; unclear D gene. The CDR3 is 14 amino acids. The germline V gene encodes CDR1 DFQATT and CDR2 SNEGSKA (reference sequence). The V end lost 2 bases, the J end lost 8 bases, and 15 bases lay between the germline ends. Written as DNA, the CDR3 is TGCAGTGCTAGACCTGGAGGGATCGACGAAAAACTGTTTTTT. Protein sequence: CSARPGGIDEKLFF.

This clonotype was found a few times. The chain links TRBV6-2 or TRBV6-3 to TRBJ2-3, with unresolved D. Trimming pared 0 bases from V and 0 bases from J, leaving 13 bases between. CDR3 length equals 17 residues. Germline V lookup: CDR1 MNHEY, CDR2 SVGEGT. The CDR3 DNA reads TGTGCCAGCAGTTACTCGACACTACTCCTTAGCACAGATACGCAGTATTTT. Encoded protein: CASSYSTLLLSTDTQYF.

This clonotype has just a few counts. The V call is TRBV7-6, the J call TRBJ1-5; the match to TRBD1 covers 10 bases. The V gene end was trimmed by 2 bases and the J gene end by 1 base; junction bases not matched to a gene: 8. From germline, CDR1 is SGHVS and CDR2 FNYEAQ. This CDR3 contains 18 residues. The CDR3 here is CASSLLTGGLGSNQPQHF. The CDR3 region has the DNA TGTGCCAGCAGCTTACTGACAGGGGGCTTGGGAAGCAATCAGCCCCAGCATTTT.

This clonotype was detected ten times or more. CDR3 DNA sequence: TGTGCCAGCGGGGCAGTTGAGCCCGGCACAGATACGCAGTATTTT. The encoded protein is CASGAVEPGTDTQYF. This sequence joins TRBV6-1 and TRBJ2-3, with D perhaps TRBD1 (5 bases). Trimming shortened V by 8 bases and J by 1 base, and 16 bases separated the two germline ends. Per the germline V gene, CDR1 is MNHNS and CDR2 is SASEGT. The CDR3 is 15 amino acids.

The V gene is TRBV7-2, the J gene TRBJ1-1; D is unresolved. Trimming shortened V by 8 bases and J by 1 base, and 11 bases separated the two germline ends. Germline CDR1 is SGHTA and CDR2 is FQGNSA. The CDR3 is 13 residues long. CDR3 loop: CASERDPNTEAFF. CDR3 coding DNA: TGTGCCAGCGAGAGAGACCCGAACACTGAAGCTTTCTTT.

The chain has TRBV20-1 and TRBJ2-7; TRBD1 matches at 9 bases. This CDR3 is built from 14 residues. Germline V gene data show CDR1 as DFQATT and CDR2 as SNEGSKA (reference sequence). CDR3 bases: TGCAGCCAAATGGGGGACAGGGCCTCCTACGAGCAGTACTTC. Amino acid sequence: CSQMGDRASYEQYF.

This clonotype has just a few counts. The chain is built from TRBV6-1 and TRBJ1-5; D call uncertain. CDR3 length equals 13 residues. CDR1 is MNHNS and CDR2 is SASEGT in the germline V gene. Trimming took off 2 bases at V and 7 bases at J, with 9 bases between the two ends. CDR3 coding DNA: TGTGCCAGCAGTGAATCTGCGGAGCAGCCCCAGCATTTT. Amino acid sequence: CASSESAEQPQHF.

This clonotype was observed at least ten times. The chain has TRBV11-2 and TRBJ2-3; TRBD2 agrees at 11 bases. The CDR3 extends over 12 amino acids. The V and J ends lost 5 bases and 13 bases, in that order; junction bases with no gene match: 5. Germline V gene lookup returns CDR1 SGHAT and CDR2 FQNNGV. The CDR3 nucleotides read TGTGCCAGCAGCCCAACTAGCGGGGGCAAGTATTTT. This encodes CASSPTSGGKYF.